The clone carrying this TCR beta chain is a singleton in its sample. The antigen remains undetermined. The sample comes from a study of prognosis after radiotherapy for stage I lung cancer. The overall study: The enrollment of patients with stage I non-small cell lung cancer occurred between April 2018 and January 2019. Study results and caveats: The question of whether the expanded TCR clones were tumor-specific was not determined.

Germline lookup yields CDR1 LNHDA and CDR2 SQIVND (reference sequence). V shed 5 bases and J shed 0 bases, with 7 bases lying between them. The CDR3 is made up of 14 amino acids. Two-round multiplex PCR amplified TCR beta CDR3 from genomic DNA. Each TRBV and TRBJ gene had its own primer in the first PCR round. Via MiXCR, TCRdb re-called the multiplex PCR reads, giving one row per CDR3 protein. This table holds around 30,000 distinct CDR3 sequences, 25% to 40% found once. The clonotype originates from a donor aged 50 or older with non-small cell lung cancer. The rearrangement uses TRBV19 and TRBJ1-4; D is uncertain. The material sequenced was PBMCs, taken before or after stereotactic body radiation therapy (not recorded which). CDR3 residues: CASSFGSTNEKLFF. CDR3 bases: TGTGCCAGTAGTTTTGGTTCAACTAATGAAAAACTGTTTTTT.